These 20 T cell receptor beta chains were sequenced from one sample in a study of Ad26.COV2.S vaccination and SARS-CoV-2 variants. Libraries were prepared by immunoSEQ multiplex PCR; TCRdb keeps only in-frame clonotypes and omits some of them. The data show about 350,000 clones, with more than 85% seen just once and roughly 4.8% held by the top ten. Treatment noted: roughly 18 received Ad26.COV2.S at low or high dose, single or two shots; about 5 received placebo; per-sample allocation not given. On day 63 after the first injection, vaccine and placebo recipients gave samples. The starting material was peripheral blood, obtained in a trial of Ad26.COV2.S vaccine versus placebo. Every receptor here comes from a person aged 18-65 years who received the Ad26.COV2.S COVID-19 vaccine or a placebo.

The gene calls are TRBV18 and TRBJ1-4; D might be TRBD1 (5 bases). The CDR3 has 13 residues. Germline V gene data show CDR1 as KGHSH and CDR2 as LQKENI. Trimming removed 3 bases from V and 8 bases from J, with 10 bases in between. The CDR3 loop is CASSPAEGEKLFF. The CDR3, as DNA: TGTGCCAGCTCACCGGCAGAGGGGGAAAAACTGTTTTTT.

This clone has just one count. Other nucleotide sequences from this sample produce the same CDR3. The chain has TRBV5-1 and TRBJ1-1; D gene unclear. This CDR3 has 14 residues. Germline-derived CDR1 and CDR2 are SGHRS and YFSETQ. V gave up 2 bases and J gave up 4 bases, with 12 bases separating them. The CDR3 bases are TGCGCCAGCAGCTTAGGAGGGCTTGGCACTGAAGCTTTCTTT. It encodes CASSLGGLGTEAFF.

The rearrangement joins TRBV27 to TRBJ1-1, with TRBD1 as a possible D gene (5 bases). Germline CDR1 and CDR2: MNHEY and SMNVEV (reference sequence). V lost 2 bases and J lost 0, with 7 bases in between. CDR3 length: 14 residues. CDR3 amino acids: CASSLRTLNTEAFF. The CDR3 DNA reads as TGTGCCAGCAGTTTACGGACACTGAACACTGAAGCTTTCTTT.

The chain links TRBV29-1 to TRBJ2-2, with D possibly being TRBD2 (5 bases). CDR1 is SQVTM and CDR2 is ANQGSEA in the germline V gene. The CDR3 totals 12 residues. The V and J ends lost 4 bases and 7 bases respectively, with 10 bases between them. The CDR3 coding sequence is TGCAGCGTTGTCGAGGGCAGCGGGGAGCTGTTTTTT. Its protein is CSVVEGSGELFF.

The J gene is TRBJ2-5, the V gene TRBV6-5; D may match TRBD1 or TRBD2 (5 bases each). Trimming shortened V by 4 bases and J by 5 bases, and 8 bases separated the two germline ends. This CDR3 spans 12 amino acids. The germline CDR1 and CDR2 sequences are MNHEY and SVGAGI. The CDR3 DNA is TGTGCCAGCAGTTCCTGGGGGGAGACCCAGTACTTC. Protein: CASSSWGETQYF.

The CDR3 DNA sequence: TGTGCCAGTAGTATAGGCCTGGCGAACAATGAGCAGTTCTTC. It encodes CASSIGLANNEQFF. The chain recombines TRBV19 with TRBJ2-1, with D unclear. This CDR3 is built from 14 residues. Trimming left V 1 base short and J 5 bases short, with 9 bases between. CDR1 and CDR2 (germline): LNHDA, SQIVND (reference sequence).

The V call is TRBV19, the J call TRBJ2-2, with 7 bases that match TRBD1. J was trimmed by 2 bases and V by 6 bases; bases with no gene match: 6. The CDR3 loop spans 15 amino acids. Germline V gene data show CDR1 as LNHDA and CDR2 as SQIVND (reference sequence). CDR3 sequence (DNA): TGTGCCAGTAGGGGGACAGCAAGAAACACCGGGGAGCTGTTTTTT. It translates to CASRGTARNTGELFF.

This rearrangement joins TRBV6-4 to TRBJ1-6; TRBD1 is a possible D gene (6 bases). This CDR3 comprises 15 residues. Trimming removed 0 bases at V and 10 bases at J, with 13 bases between. Germline CDR1 and CDR2: MRHNA and SNTAGT. DNA for the CDR3: TGTGCCAGCAGTGACTCAAACGGGGGCCGGTCACCCCTCCACTTT. It encodes CASSDSNGGRSPLHF.

In this sample, this clone turned up a few times. The genes are TRBV2 and TRBJ1-2; 7 nucleotides match TRBD1. The CDR3 length is 15 residues. Looked up from germline, CDR1 is SNHLY and CDR2 is FYNNEI. The ends lost 6 bases at V and 5 bases at J; junction bases unmatched: 12. The CDR3 bases are TGTGCCAGCAGGGCTTCCCGGGACAGCAGTTATGGCTACACCTTC. Encoded protein: CASRASRDSSYGYTF.

The chain recombines TRBV29-1 with TRBJ1-1; no firm D call. Trimming left V 5 bases short and J 1 base short, with 11 bases between. CDR1 and CDR2 from the germline V gene are SQVTM and ANQGSEA. The CDR3 contains 13 residues. The CDR3 DNA follows: TGCAGCGTTCGGGAGGGTTGGAACACTGAAGCTTTCTTT. Protein product: CSVREGWNTEAFF.

In its sample, this clone was seen once. The gene calls are TRBV5-1 and TRBJ1-1; D remains unclear. From germline, CDR1 is SGHRS and CDR2 YFSETQ. The ends were cut back, 0 bases at V and 5 bases at J, with 8 bases in the middle. This CDR3 contains 13 residues. For the CDR3, the DNA is TGCGCCAGCAGCTTGGTGGCGGGGACTGAAGCTTTCTTT. Residues: CASSLVAGTEAFF. Filled out from reference TRBV5-1 and TRBJ1-1, the complete variable domain reads KAGVTQTPRYLIKTRGQQVTLSCSPISGHRSVSWYQQTPGQGLQFLFEYFSETQRNKGNFPGRFSGRQFSNSRSEMNVSTLELGDSALYLCASSLVAGTEAFFGQGTRLTVV.

The rearrangement uses TRBV4-3 and TRBJ2-7; no definite D call. The CDR3 loop spans 14 amino acids. V was cut by 4 bases and J by 1 base, with 11 bases left in between. CDR1 LGHNA and CDR2 YSLEER come from the germline V gene. The CDR3 loop reads CASSPDKWSYEQYF. CDR3 sequence (DNA): TGCGCCAGCAGCCCTGATAAGTGGTCCTACGAGCAGTACTTC.

This sequence joins TRBV5-4 and TRBJ1-5; 7 bases line up with TRBD1. The CDR3 covers 15 residues. With 4 bases clipped from V and 5 bases from J, the junction kept 9 bases outside the gene matches. CDR1 and CDR2 from the germline V gene are SGHNT and YYREEE (reference sequence). CDR3 DNA: TGTGCCAGCAGCCTCCGTCCCGGGACAGATCAGCCCCAGCATTTT. It encodes CASSLRPGTDQPQHF.

This chain links TRBV24-1 with TRBJ2-1; D is uncertain. V was shortened by 5 bases and J by 5 bases, with 18 bases between the two germline ends. Germline V gene data show CDR1 as KGHDR and CDR2 as SFDVKD. This CDR3 comprises 16 residues. CDR3 nucleotide sequence: TGTGCCACCAGTGGCGACGCAGACCCATTTGACAATGAGCAGTTCTTC. This codes for CATSGDADPFDNEQFF.

This clone was seen more than once but under ten times. J is TRBJ2-2 and V is TRBV2, with D perhaps given as TRBD1 or TRBD2 (5 bases each). The V and J ends lost 7 bases and 3 bases respectively, with 9 bases between them. The CDR3 runs to 13 residues. CDR1 and CDR2 (germline): SNHLY, FYNNEI. The CDR3 nucleotides read TGTGCCAGCAAGGGGAGCTACACCGGGGAGCTGTTTTTT. Its translation: CASKGSYTGELFF.

This sequence joins TRBV29-1 and TRBJ1-2; no reliable D call. There are 12 residues in the CDR3. Trimming stripped 5 bases from V and 0 bases from J, with 7 bases between. Germline CDR1 SQVTM, CDR2 ANQGSEA. The CDR3 sequence is CSVLYTNYGYTF. Written as DNA, the CDR3 is TGCAGCGTTCTTTATACTAACTATGGCTACACCTTC.

The rearrangement uses TRBV18 and TRBJ2-1; 9 nucleotides line up with TRBD1. This CDR3 has 14 amino acids. Unmatched junction bases numbered 4, after V lost 5 bases and J lost 5 bases. The germline V gene has CDR1 KGHSH and CDR2 LQKENI. The chain's CDR3 is CASSVRQGDNEQFF. CDR3 coding DNA: TGTGCCAGCTCAGTTCGACAGGGGGACAATGAGCAGTTCTTC.

V is TRBV5-1 and J is TRBJ1-2; TRBD1 aligns across 9 bases. The V segment lost 0 bases and the J segment 8 bases; nucleotides outside the gene matches: 8. This CDR3 has 15 residues. Germline CDR1 reads SGHRS; CDR2 reads YFSETQ. The CDR3 protein is CASSLDLTGGIGYTF. The CDR3, as DNA: TGCGCCAGCAGCTTGGATCTGACAGGGGGAATAGGCTACACCTTC. Full variable domain (remainder filled in from reference TRBV5-1 and TRBJ1-2): KAGVTQTPRYLIKTRGQQVTLSCSPISGHRSVSWYQQTPGQGLQFLFEYFSETQRNKGNFPGRFSGRQFSNSRSEMNVSTLELGDSALYLCASSLDLTGGIGYTFGSGTRLTVV.

The gene calls are TRBV5-1 and TRBJ2-3; TRBD1 is a possible D gene (6 bases). V was shortened by 4 bases and J by 1 base, with 16 bases between the two germline ends. CDR1 and CDR2 from the germline V gene are SGHRS and YFSETQ. The CDR3 is made up of 16 amino acids. This chain's CDR3 is CASSVIQGSRTDTQYF. In nucleotides, the CDR3 is TGCGCCAGCAGCGTAATACAGGGAAGTCGCACAGATACGCAGTATTTT.

The chain combines TRBV19 with TRBJ2-7, with D tentatively TRBD1 (5 bases). The CDR3 sequence is 19 residues long. The germline CDR1 and CDR2 sequences are LNHDA and SQIVND (reference sequence). Trimming removed 4 bases at V and 2 bases at J, with 27 bases between. The CDR3 nucleotides read TGTGCCAGTAGTACCCGTTGGGGCGGTAATGGTGGTATGCCCTACGAGCAGTACTTC. Encoded protein: CASSTRWGGNGGMPYEQYF.